The rows below give T cell receptor beta chains drawn from one sample of a study of T cell responses to AZD1222 COVID-19 vaccine. The method was immunoSEQ multiplex PCR; TCRdb's version includes in-frame clones alone and lacks a portion of them. The sample has more than 150,000 clones, roughly 92% seen once. The source was peripheral blood, collected on day 0 of AZD1222 vaccination. These receptors were collected from an adult in good health. CDR3s include the opening cysteine and the closing phenylalanine or tryptophan. Some rows have no size entry. The others give once, few or many, or a class for an expanded clone.

V gene,clone size,CDR3 protein
TRBV19,.,CGSSMTTGLSGELFF
TRBV28,once,CASTLRGRGGYTF
TRBV24-1,.,CATGTLSNQPQHF
TRBV28,.,CASSPGTGYLPPLHF
TRBV6-2/TRBV6-3,.,CASSYSTLAKNIQYF
TRBV6-2/TRBV6-3,.,CASSRNDNYGYTF
TRBV5-4,.,CASSSNRGRGETQYF
TRBV13,.,CASSLGAGGGPTDTQYF
TRBV2,.,CASSGGGGKLFF
TRBV6-5,.,CASSSTGFVSPLHF
TRBV24-1,.,CATSDLKTGGNYGYTF
TRBV29-1,.,CSVLGQGTGNTIYF
TRBV9,.,CASTGGMMNTEAFF
TRBV4-1,.,CASSSGTGVTGELFF
TRBV14,.,CASSLTGNTEAFF
TRBV4-1,.,CASSQDFTPGELFF
TRBV27,.,CASSRGVDEGQPQHF
TRBV30,.,CAWSKSRVEQYF
TRBV28,.,CASSFLGQYGRNQPQHF
TRBV18,.,CASSPGQGGGNQPQHF
TRBV30,.,CAWGPRIYGYTF
TRBV29-1,.,CSVEDLEGLYGYTF
TRBV18,.,CASSRTGDLEKLFF
TRBV11-2,.,CASSLDTGTYSGANVLTF
TRBV6-1,.,CASSEGPISHTQYF
TRBV27,once,CASRLRDRASTDTQYF
TRBV19,.,CASRQSGETQYF
TRBV3-1/TRBV3-2,.,CASSLLGGDTKNIQYF
TRBV12-3/TRBV12-4,.,CASRGPAGQPQHF
TRBV4-2,.,CASSQDRGGVVNIQYF
TRBV7-9,.,CASSFEVSDEQYF